These 27 T cell receptor beta chains were all obtained from the same sample, sequenced in a study of blood T cell repertoires in COVID-19. The protocol was immunoSEQ multiplex PCR, while the TCRdb copy is restricted to in-frame clones and leaves out a portion. Among some 520,000 clones listed, roughly 89% were seen once. The sample consisted of peripheral blood. The receptors were gathered from a man aged 18 to 35 with COVID-19, enrolled during active disease.

In DNA form, the CDR3 reads TGTGCCAGCAGCTGGCGGCAGAACACCGGGGAGCTGTTTTTT. Residues: CASSWRQNTGELFF. The V and J genes are TRBV2 and TRBJ2-2, with D uncertain. V dropped 6 bases and J dropped 1 base, with 9 bases sitting between them. The CDR3 is 14 residues long. Germline CDR1 reads SNHLY; CDR2 reads FYNNEI.

The rearrangement joins TRBV28 to TRBJ2-6; no definite D call. Germline CDR1 MDHEN, CDR2 SYDVKM. V gave up 5 bases and J gave up 4 bases, with 12 bases separating them. This CDR3 is 15 amino acids long. CDR3 sequence reads: CASSPKLKGANVLTF. The CDR3 nucleotides are TGTGCCAGCAGTCCGAAGCTGAAAGGGGCCAACGTCCTGACTTTC.

The chain carries TRBV19 and TRBJ1-2; no firm D call. Germline V gene data show CDR1 as LNHDA and CDR2 as SQIVND (reference sequence). V lost 7 bases to trimming and J lost 4 bases, with 19 bases between them. This CDR3 comprises 15 residues. The CDR3 DNA reads as TGTGCCAGTACCATCTCCATGGGCAGCAGCTATGGCTACACCTTC. The encoded protein is CASTISMGSSYGYTF.

The V call is TRBV9, the J call TRBJ2-2; no clear D. Per the germline V gene, CDR1 is SGDLS and CDR2 is YYNGEE. V was cut by 0 bases and J by 0 bases, with 6 bases left in between. CDR3 length: 15 amino acids. CDR3 in amino acids: CASSVEATNTGELFF. Here the CDR3 DNA reads TGTGCCAGCAGCGTAGAAGCGACGAACACCGGGGAGCTGTTTTTT.

The CDR3 protein is CASSRDREYYEQYF. CDR3 DNA sequence: TGTGCCAGCAGTCGGGACAGGGAATACTACGAGCAGTACTTC. The rearrangement joins TRBV6-5 to TRBJ2-7; 9 nucleotides match TRBD1. The CDR3 loop spans 14 amino acids. V dropped 5 bases and J dropped 3; count of bases not matched to a gene: 5. Germline V lookup: CDR1 MNHEY, CDR2 SVGAGI.

This clone was detected a few times. This chain uses TRBV11-2 with TRBJ2-2; D perhaps matches TRBD2 (6 bases). Germline V CDR1 and CDR2: SGHAT, FQNNGV. Trimming pared 5 bases from V and 2 bases from J, leaving 18 bases between. The CDR3 spans 17 residues. Here the CDR3 reads CASSQPHRDFNTGELFF. In DNA form, the CDR3 reads TGTGCCAGCAGCCAACCCCACCGGGACTTTAACACCGGGGAGCTGTTTTTT.

This chain links TRBV5-1 with TRBJ2-3; TRBD1 is a possible D gene (5 bases). Trimming left V 4 bases short and J 2 bases short, with 11 bases between. The CDR3 covers 14 residues. The germline CDR1 and CDR2 sequences are SGHRS and YFSETQ. CDR3 sequence (DNA): TGCGCCAGCAGCCAGGGCAGGGACACAGATACGCAGTATTTT. Residues: CASSQGRDTDTQYF.

The CDR3 DNA reads as TGTGCCAGCTTGGTGGGGGCAGGGGTTGGCACTGAAGCTTTCTTT. Its protein product is CASLVGAGVGTEAFF. The V gene is TRBV2, the J gene TRBJ1-1; TRBD1 is a possible D gene (6 bases). Germline assignment: CDR1 SNHLY and CDR2 FYNNEI. V was shortened by 8 bases and J by 4 bases, with 20 bases between the two germline ends. The CDR3 runs to 15 residues. Looking up the rest from reference TRBV2 and TRBJ1-1 gives the full variable domain: EPEVTQTPSHQVTQMGQEVILRCVPISNHLYFYWYRQILGQKVEFLVSFYNNEISEKSEIFDDQFSVERPDGSNFTLKIRSTKLEDSAMYFCASLVGAGVGTEAFFGQGTRLTVV.

The V call is TRBV6-5, the J call TRBJ2-3; TRBD2 aligns across 10 bases. The CDR3 length is 14 residues. Germline CDR1 reads MNHEY; CDR2 reads SVGAGI. V trimming: 6 bases; J trimming: 8 bases; junction bases outside the gene matches: 8. CDR3 coding DNA: TGTGCCAGCAGGGTTAGCGGGGGGCGAGGTACGCAGTATTTT. Its translation is CASRVSGGRGTQYF.

The chain has TRBV5-8 and TRBJ2-5; 14 bases agree with TRBD2. Germline CDR1 SGHTS, CDR2 YDEGEE. The CDR3 length is 18 residues. V shed 4 bases and J 1 base; nucleotides not matched to a gene: 9. CDR3 amino acids: CASSPTGTSGSLQETQYF. The CDR3, as DNA: TGTGCCAGCAGCCCAACCGGGACTAGCGGGAGCCTCCAAGAGACCCAGTACTTC.

The V and J genes are TRBV5-6 and TRBJ2-5, with D tentatively TRBD1 (5 bases). Germline loops: CDR1 SGHDT, CDR2 YYEEEE. The CDR3 is 15 residues long. The V and J ends lost 2 bases and 7 bases respectively, with 18 bases between them. CDR3 bases: TGTGCCAGCAGCTTTCAGGGCTCCGGGCGGCGGACCCAGTACTTC. Residues: CASSFQGSGRRTQYF.

The chain is built from TRBV7-2 and TRBJ2-1; 9 positions match TRBD1. The germline gives CDR1 SGHTA, CDR2 FQGNSA. The CDR3 is 14 amino acids. V lost 2 bases to trimming and J lost 10 bases; unmatched junction nucleotides: 6. CDR3 nucleotides: TGTGCCAGCAGCTTATCCGGGACAGGGCGGGAGCAGTTCTTC. The encoded protein is CASSLSGTGREQFF.

The chain has TRBV6-5 and TRBJ1-2, with D possibly matching TRBD1 (6 bases). Trimming left V 7 bases short and J 3 bases short, with 15 bases between. Germline V gene sequence: CDR1 MNHEY, CDR2 SVGAGI. This CDR3 comprises 14 residues. The CDR3 nucleotides are TGTGCCAGCAAGGTAGTCAGGGGCGACTATGGCTACACCTTC. Translated, it gives CASKVVRGDYGYTF.

V is TRBV27 and J is TRBJ2-3, with D tentatively TRBD1 (5 bases). Deletions cut 5 bases from V and 0 bases from J, with 12 bases between. CDR3 length: 15 residues. CDR1 is MNHEY and CDR2 is SMNVEV in the germline V gene (reference sequence). This chain's CDR3 is CASSLRQPSTDTQYF. The DNA for the CDR3 is TGTGCCAGCAGTCTAAGACAGCCTAGCACAGATACGCAGTATTTT.

The chain uses TRBV6-5 and TRBJ1-6; 9 bases match TRBD1. Germline-derived CDR1 and CDR2 are MNHEY and SVGAGI. V was pared by 6 bases and J by 6 bases, with 3 bases of the junction left unmatched. The length of the CDR3 is 14 residues. The CDR3 protein is CASSQTGGNSPLHF. CDR3 sequence (DNA): TGTGCCAGCAGCCAGACAGGGGGTAATTCACCCCTCCACTTT.

The CDR3 nucleotides are TGTGCCAGCAGCTTAAGAGGGAACAGGGGGGCACAAGAGACCCAGTACTTC. This gives the protein CASSLRGNRGAQETQYF. The chain joins TRBV5-5 to TRBJ2-5; TRBD1 matches 8 bases. Trimming cost V 2 bases and J 2 bases; bases outside gene matches: 11. CDR1 and CDR2 (germline): SGHKS, YYEKEE (reference sequence). The CDR3 has 17 residues.

V usage is TRBV19 and J usage is TRBJ2-1, with 10 nucleotides matching TRBD1. The CDR3 length is 15 residues. CDR1 LNHDA and CDR2 SQIVND come from the germline V gene (reference sequence). The ends lost 1 base at V and 5 bases at J; junction bases unmatched: 2. The CDR3 loop reads CASSIGQGAHNEQFF. The CDR3 DNA follows: TGTGCCAGTAGTATAGGACAGGGGGCCCACAATGAGCAGTTCTTC.

V gene TRBV19 combines with J gene TRBJ2-2; D may be TRBD2 (5 bases). The length of the CDR3 is 15 residues. Germline CDR1 and CDR2: LNHDA and SQIVND (reference sequence). Trimming cost V 1 base and J 7 bases, with 13 bases left between them. CDR3 DNA sequence: TGTGCCAGTAGTATAGCGGGAAACCGGTTCGGGGAGCTGTTTTTT. Translation: CASSIAGNRFGELFF.

V is TRBV15 and J is TRBJ2-3; 14 bases match TRBD2. Germline V gene lookup returns CDR1 LNHNV and CDR2 YYDKDF (reference sequence). The CDR3 consists of 16 residues. The J segment lost 11 bases and the V segment lost 4 bases, leaving 11 bases of the junction unmatched. CDR3 bases: TGTGCCACCAGCACGGGACTAGCGGGAGTGACGGGCGGGCAGTATTTT. It codes for CATSTGLAGVTGGQYF.

A single count supports this clone. CDR3 DNA: TGTGCCAGCAGTTCATCTGCAGGACAGGACTCCTTTCAGCCCCAGCATTTT. It translates to CASSSSAGQDSFQPQHF. This chain joins TRBV28 and TRBJ1-5; 7 bases map to TRBD1. Per germline, CDR1 MDHEN and CDR2 SYDVKM. The CDR3 has 17 residues. The V segment lost 4 bases and the J segment 6 bases; nucleotides outside the gene matches: 15.

The gene calls are TRBV5-1 and TRBJ1-2; a possible D gene is TRBD1 (5 bases). The V end was cut by 4 bases, the J end by 10 bases, with 23 bases between. This CDR3 region has 15 residues. CDR1 SGHRS and CDR2 YFSETQ come from the germline V gene. This CDR3 reads CASSPGVGTSEDYTF. The CDR3 bases are TGCGCCAGCAGCCCGGGGGTCGGGACCTCCGAGGACTACACCTTC.

The table lists this clone with a few counts. J is TRBJ1-2 and V is TRBV3-1 (or the pseudogene TRBV3-2); D unclear. The CDR3 totals 13 residues. Between the trimmed V and J ends, which lost 3 bases and 4 bases, there was a span of 9 bases. Germline V gene data show CDR1 as LGHDT and CDR2 as YNNKEL (reference sequence). Here the CDR3 DNA reads TGTGCCAGCAGCCACGGGGATTCCTATGGCTACACCTTC. This codes for CASSHGDSYGYTF.

The genes are TRBV7-9 and TRBJ2-5, with 8 bases identical to TRBD2. In germline, CDR1 is SEHNR, CDR2 FQNEAQ (reference sequence). CDR3 length: 14 amino acids. Unmatched junction bases numbered 5, after V lost 5 bases and J lost 3 bases. The CDR3 DNA reads as TGTGCCAGCAGCCCTAGTAGCGGGGAAGAGACCCAGTACTTC. Protein product: CASSPSSGEETQYF.

The chain joins TRBV6-5 to TRBJ1-2, with D perhaps matching TRBD1 (6 bases). Germline CDR1 is MNHEY and CDR2 is SVGAGI. Trimming removed 11 bases from V and 4 bases from J, with 11 bases in between. The CDR3 loop spans 11 amino acids. CDR3 in DNA: TGTGCCGCAGGGGCGAGCTATGGCTACACCTTC. Translation gives CAAGASYGYTF.

V gene TRBV6-5 combines with J gene TRBJ2-7; maybe TRBD1 (6 bases). This CDR3 spans 15 amino acids. Trimming removed 6 bases from V and 0 bases from J, with 15 bases in between. Germline V gene sequence: CDR1 MNHEY, CDR2 SVGAGI. The DNA for the CDR3 is TGTGCCAGCAGCTCCGACAGGTTTAGCTCCTACGAGCAGTACTTC. Translating it yields CASSSDRFSSYEQYF.

The genes are TRBV12-5 and TRBJ2-2, with TRBD2 matching over 8 bases. Germline lookup yields CDR1 LGHNT and CDR2 FRNRAP. The V and J ends lost 0 bases and 5 bases, in that order; junction bases with no gene match: 11. The CDR3 is 18 residues long. The CDR3 DNA is TGTGCTAGTGGTTTGGTCCCGGGGGGGAGGGCGCGTACCGGGGAGCTGTTTTTT. The encoded protein is CASGLVPGGRARTGELFF.

This rearrangement joins TRBV28 to TRBJ2-7; 11 nucleotides align to TRBD2. The V and J ends lost 4 bases and 4 bases, in that order; junction bases with no gene match: 12. This CDR3 is 17 amino acids long. The V gene's germline CDR1 is MDHEN and CDR2 SYDVKM. As DNA, the CDR3 is TGTGCCAGCAGTTCAGCTAGCGGGGGGATAATCTCTTACGAGCAGTACTTC. This sequence encodes CASSSASGGIISYEQYF. Combining the CDR3 with reference TRBV28 and TRBJ2-7 gives the whole variable domain DVKVTQSSRYLVKRTGEKVFLECVQDMDHENMFWYRQDPGLGLRLIYFSYDVKMKEKGDIPEGYSVSREKKERFSLILESASTNQTSMYLCASSSASGGIISYEQYFGPGTRLTVT.